What follows is one TCR beta chain and its context. In the original analysis: Estimation of nucleated cell counts relied on the amplification of reference gene primers. Generated by immunoSEQ multiplex PCR, the TCRdb table keeps only in-frame clones and is missing some. V, J and clone size are those of that table, while D and trimming were read from the DNA. The sample shows 390,000 or so clones, roughly 90% of them seen only once. This entry is derived from a study of blood T cell repertoires in COVID-19. Background on the study: T cells, B-cell-depleted T cells, or PBMCs provided the cDNA or gDNA that served as material.

This CDR3 contains 14 residues. Germline CDR1 reads MNHEY; CDR2 reads SMNVEV (reference sequence). V shed 5 bases, J shed 7 bases, and the junction held 5 bases outside the gene matches. The sequenced sample consisted of peripheral blood. The genes are TRBV27 and TRBJ1-4; 9 bases are shared with TRBD1. The receptor was derived from a woman aged 25 to 39 with COVID-19, enrolled during active disease. The CDR3 nucleotides are TGTGCCAGCAGTACGGGACAGGGCGGTGAAAAACTGTTTTTT. Its translation: CASSTGQGGEKLFF.